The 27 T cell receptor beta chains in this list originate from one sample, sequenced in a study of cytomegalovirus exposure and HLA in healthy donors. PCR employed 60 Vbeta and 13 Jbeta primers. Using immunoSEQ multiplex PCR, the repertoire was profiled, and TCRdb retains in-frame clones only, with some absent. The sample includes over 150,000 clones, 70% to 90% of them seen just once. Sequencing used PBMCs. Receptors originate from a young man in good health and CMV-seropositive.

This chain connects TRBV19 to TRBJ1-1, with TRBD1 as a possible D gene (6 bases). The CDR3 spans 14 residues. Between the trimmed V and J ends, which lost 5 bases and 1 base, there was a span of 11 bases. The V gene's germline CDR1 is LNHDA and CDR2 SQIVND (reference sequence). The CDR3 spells CASSPTTGNTEAFF. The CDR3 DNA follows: TGTGCCAGTAGTCCAACGACAGGGAACACTGAAGCTTTCTTT.

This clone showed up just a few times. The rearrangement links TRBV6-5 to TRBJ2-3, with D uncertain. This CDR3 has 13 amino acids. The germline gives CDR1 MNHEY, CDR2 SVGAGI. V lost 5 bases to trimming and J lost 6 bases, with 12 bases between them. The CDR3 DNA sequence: TGTGCCAGCAGTCCTCTATTCGGGGATACGCAGTATTTT. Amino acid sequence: CASSPLFGDTQYF.

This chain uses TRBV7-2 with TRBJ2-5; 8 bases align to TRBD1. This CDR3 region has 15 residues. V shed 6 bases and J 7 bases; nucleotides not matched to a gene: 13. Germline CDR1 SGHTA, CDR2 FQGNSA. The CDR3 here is CASSSGGYSVWTQYF. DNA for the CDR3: TGTGCCAGCAGTTCAGGGGGCTACTCCGTGTGGACCCAGTACTTC.

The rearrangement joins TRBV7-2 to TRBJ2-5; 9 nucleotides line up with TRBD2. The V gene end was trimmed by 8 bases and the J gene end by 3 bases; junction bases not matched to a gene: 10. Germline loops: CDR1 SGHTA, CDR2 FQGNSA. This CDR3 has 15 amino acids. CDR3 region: CASRARLAGKETQYF. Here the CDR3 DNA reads TGTGCCAGCCGTGCGAGGCTAGCGGGAAAAGAGACCCAGTACTTC.

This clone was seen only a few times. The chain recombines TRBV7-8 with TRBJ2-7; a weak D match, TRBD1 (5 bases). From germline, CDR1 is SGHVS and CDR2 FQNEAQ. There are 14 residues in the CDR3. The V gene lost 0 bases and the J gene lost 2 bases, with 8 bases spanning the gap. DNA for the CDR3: TGTGCCAGCAGCTTAGCGAGACAGACCTACGAGCAGTACGTC. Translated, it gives CASSLARQTYEQYV.

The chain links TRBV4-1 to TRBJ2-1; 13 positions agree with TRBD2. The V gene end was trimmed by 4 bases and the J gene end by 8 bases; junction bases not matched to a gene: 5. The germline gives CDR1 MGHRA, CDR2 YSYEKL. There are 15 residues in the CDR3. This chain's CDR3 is CASSPLAGGSDEQFF. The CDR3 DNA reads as TGCGCCAGCAGCCCACTAGCGGGAGGGAGCGATGAGCAGTTCTTC.

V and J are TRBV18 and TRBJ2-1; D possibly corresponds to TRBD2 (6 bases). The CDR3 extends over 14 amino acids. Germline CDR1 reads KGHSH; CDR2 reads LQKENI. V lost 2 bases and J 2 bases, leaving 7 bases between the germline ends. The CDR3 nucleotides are TGTGCCAGCTCACCAGGGGAGGCCTACAATGAGCAGTTCTTC. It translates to CASSPGEAYNEQFF. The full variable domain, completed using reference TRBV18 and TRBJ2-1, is NAGVMQNPRHLVRRRGQEARLRCSPMKGHSHVYWYRQLPEEGLKFMVYLQKENIIDESGMPKERFSAEFPKEGPSILRIQQVVRGDSAAYFCASSPGEAYNEQFFGPGTRLTVL.

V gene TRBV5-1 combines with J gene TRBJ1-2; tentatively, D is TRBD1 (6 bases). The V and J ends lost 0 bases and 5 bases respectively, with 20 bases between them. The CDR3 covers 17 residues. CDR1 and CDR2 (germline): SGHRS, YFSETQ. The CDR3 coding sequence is TGCGCCAGCAGCTTGGGGGGGCAGATTAAGGTCCCTTATGGCTACACCTTC. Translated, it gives CASSLGGQIKVPYGYTF.

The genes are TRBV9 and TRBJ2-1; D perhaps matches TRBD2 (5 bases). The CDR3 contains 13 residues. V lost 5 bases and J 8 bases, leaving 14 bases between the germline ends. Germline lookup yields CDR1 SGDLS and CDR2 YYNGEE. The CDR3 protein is CASSFGRRDEQFF. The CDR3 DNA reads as TGTGCCAGCAGTTTCGGACGGCGGGATGAGCAGTTCTTC.

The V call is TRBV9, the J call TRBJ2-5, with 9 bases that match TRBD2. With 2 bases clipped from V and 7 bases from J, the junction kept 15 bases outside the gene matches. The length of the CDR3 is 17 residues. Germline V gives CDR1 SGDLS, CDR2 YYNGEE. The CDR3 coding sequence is TGTGCCAGCAGCGTGGGCGGCGCGGGAGGGTACGCAGGGACCCAGTACTTC. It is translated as CASSVGGAGGYAGTQYF.

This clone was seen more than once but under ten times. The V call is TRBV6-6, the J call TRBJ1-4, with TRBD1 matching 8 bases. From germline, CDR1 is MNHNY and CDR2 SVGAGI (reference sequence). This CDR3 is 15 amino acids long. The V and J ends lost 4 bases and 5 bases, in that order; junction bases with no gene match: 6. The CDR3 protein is CASSSPRTGNEKLFF. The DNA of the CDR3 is TGTGCCAGCAGTTCCCCTAGGACAGGGAATGAAAAACTGTTTTTT.

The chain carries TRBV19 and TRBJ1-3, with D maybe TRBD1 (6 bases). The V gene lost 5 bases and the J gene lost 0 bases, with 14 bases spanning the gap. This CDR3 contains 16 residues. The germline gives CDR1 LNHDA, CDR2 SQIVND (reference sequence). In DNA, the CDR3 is TGTGCCAGTAGTCCCCAGGACAGTCGCTCTGGAAACACCATATATTTT. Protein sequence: CASSPQDSRSGNTIYF.

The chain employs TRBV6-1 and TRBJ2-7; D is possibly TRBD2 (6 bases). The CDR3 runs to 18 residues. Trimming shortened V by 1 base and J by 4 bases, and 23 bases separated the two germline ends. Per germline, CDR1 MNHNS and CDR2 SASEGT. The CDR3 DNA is TGTGCCAGCAGTGAAGTTGGGGGTTCGGGCGCGGGGTTTTACGAGCAGTACGTC. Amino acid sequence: CASSEVGGSGAGFYEQYV.

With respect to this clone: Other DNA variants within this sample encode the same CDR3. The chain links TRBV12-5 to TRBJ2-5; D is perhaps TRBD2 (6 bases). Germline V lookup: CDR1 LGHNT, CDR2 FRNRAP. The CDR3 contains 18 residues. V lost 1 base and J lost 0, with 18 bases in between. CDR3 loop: CASGLGISSAPYQETQYF. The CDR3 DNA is TGTGCTAGTGGTTTGGGGATATCTAGCGCTCCGTACCAAGAGACCCAGTACTTC.

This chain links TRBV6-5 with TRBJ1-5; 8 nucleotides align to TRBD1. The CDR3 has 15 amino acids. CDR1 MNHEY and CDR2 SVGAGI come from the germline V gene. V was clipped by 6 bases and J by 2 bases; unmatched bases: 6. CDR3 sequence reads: CASSPDRGGNQPQHF. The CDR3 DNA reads TGTGCCAGCAGCCCAGACAGGGGAGGCAATCAGCCCCAGCATTTT.

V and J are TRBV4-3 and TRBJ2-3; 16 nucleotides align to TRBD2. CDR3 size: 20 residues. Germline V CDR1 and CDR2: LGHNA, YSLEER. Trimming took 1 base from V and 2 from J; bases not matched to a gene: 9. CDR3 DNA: TGCGCCAGCAGCCAAGCTCCAGGGACTAGCGGGAGGGGATTCACAGATACGCAGTATTTT. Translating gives CASSQAPGTSGRGFTDTQYF.

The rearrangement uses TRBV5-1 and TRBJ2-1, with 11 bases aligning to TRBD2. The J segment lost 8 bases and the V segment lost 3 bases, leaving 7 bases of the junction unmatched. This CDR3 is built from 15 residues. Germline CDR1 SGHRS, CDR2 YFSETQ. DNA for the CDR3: TGCGCCAGCAGCTCGGGGACTAGCGGTAGCGATGAGCAGTTCTTC. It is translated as CASSSGTSGSDEQFF.

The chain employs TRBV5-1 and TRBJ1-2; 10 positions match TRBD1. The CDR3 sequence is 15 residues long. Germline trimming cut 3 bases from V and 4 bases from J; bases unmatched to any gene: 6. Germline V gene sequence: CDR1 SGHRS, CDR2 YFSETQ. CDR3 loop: CASSSPGQGTYGYTF. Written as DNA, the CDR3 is TGCGCCAGCAGCTCGCCGGGACAGGGGACCTATGGCTACACCTTC.

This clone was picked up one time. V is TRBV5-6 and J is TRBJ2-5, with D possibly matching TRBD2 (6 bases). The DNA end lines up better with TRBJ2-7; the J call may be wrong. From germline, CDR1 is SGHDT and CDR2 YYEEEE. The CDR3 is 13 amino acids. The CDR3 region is CASSWGVDYEQYF. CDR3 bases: TGTGCCAGCAGCTGGGGGGTCGACTACGAGCAGTACTTC.

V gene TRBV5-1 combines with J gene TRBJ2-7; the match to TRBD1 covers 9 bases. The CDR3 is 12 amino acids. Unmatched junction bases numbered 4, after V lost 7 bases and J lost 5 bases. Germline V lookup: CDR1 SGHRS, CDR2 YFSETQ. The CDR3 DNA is TGCGCCAGCGGGGGACAGGGCCACGAGCAGTACTTC. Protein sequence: CASGGQGHEQYF.

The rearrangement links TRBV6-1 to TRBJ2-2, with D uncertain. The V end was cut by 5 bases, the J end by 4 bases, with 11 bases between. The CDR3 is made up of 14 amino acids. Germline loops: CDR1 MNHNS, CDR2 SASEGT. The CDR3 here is CASSLGRSTGELFF. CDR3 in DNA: TGTGCCAGCAGTTTGGGCAGATCCACCGGGGAGCTGTTTTTT.

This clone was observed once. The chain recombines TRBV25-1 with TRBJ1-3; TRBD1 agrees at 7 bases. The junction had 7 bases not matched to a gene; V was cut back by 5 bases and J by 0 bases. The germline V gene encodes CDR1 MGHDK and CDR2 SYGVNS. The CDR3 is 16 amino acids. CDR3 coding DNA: TGTGCCAGCAGTAGAGGGACAGTCTTCTCTGGAAACACCATATATTTT. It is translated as CASSRGTVFSGNTIYF. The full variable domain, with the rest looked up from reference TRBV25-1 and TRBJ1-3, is EADIYQTPRYLVIGTGKKITLECSQTMGHDKMYWYQQDPGMELHLIHYSYGVNSTEKGDLSSESTVSRIRTEHFPLTLESARPSHTSQYLCASSRGTVFSGNTIYFGEGSWLTVV.

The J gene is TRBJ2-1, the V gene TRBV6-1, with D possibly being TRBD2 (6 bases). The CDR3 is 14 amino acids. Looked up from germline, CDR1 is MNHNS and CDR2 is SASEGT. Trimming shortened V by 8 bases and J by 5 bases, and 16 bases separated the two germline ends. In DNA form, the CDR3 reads TGTGCCAGCGGTATCTCTAGCGCAAACAATGAGCAGTTCTTC. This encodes CASGISSANNEQFF.

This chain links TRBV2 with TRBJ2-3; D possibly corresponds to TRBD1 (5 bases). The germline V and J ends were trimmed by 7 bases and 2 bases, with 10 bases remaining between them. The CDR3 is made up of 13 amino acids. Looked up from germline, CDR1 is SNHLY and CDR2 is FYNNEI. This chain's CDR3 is CASTQGYTDTQYF. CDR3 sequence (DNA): TGTGCCAGCACCCAGGGCTACACAGATACGCAGTATTTT.

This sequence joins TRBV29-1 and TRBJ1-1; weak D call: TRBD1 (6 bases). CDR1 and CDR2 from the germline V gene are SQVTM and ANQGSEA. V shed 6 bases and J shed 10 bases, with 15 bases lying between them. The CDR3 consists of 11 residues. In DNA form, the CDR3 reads TGCAGCGTCGTGGGGGGGGCAGGAGCTTTCTTT. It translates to CSVVGGAGAFF.

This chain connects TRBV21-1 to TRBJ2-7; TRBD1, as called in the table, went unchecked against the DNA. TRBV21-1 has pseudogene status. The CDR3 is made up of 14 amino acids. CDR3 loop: CASSPRDRDYEQYF. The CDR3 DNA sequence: TGTGCCAGCAGCCCCCGGGACAGGGACTACGAGCAGTACTTC.

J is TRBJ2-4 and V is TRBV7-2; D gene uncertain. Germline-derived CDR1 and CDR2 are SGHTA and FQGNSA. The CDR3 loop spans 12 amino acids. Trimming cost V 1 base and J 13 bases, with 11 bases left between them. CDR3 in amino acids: CASSLGLGQQYF. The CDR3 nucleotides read TGTGCCAGCAGCTTAGGGCTAGGCCAGCAGTACTTC.